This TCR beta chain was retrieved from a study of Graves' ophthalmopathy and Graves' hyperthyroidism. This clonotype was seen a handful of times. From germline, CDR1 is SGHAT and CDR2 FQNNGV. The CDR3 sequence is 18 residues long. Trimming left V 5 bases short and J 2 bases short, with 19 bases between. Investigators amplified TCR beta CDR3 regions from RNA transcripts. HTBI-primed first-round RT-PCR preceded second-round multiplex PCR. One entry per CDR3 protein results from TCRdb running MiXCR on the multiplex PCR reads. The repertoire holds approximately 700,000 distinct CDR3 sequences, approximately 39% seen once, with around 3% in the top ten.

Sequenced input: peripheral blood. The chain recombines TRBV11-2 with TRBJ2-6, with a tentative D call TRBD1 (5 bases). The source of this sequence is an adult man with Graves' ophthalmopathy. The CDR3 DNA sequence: TGTGCCAGCAGCCAAGAAAGAAGGGGTTCAGCTGGGGCCAACGTCCTGACTTTC. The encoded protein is CASSQERRGSAGANVLTF.